Reported below is one T cell receptor beta chain. Its antigen is undetermined. CDR3 length: 13 amino acids. V lost 3 bases and J lost 11, with 16 bases in between. Per germline, CDR1 MDHEN and CDR2 SYDVKM. Primers included in the PCR were 60 Vbeta and 13 Jbeta primers. TCRdb keeps only in-frame clones here, not all; method: immunoSEQ multiplex PCR. The table has approximately 110,000 clones, approximately 70% seen once; the top ten hold roughly 0.9%. The data belong to a study of cytomegalovirus exposure and HLA in healthy donors. Study-wide background: An analysis done earlier identified more than 90 million unique TCR beta sequences from approximately 200 million T cells. Most donors, 70% to 85% of a few hundred genotyped, fell in the Caucasian-associated ancestry cluster.

Study-level points and caveats: Reportedly, fewer N-insertions than the roughly 700-donor mean appeared in an Asian-associated ancestry cluster in a later analysis.

Material: PBMCs. The sequence derives from a woman aged 25 to 39 in good health and CMV-seronegative. This chain uses TRBV28 with TRBJ1-1; tentatively, D is TRBD1 (5 bases). CDR3 sequence (DNA): TGTGCCAGCAGTTTCACAGGCGCGGGATACGCTTTCTTT. Protein sequence: CASSFTGAGYAFF.